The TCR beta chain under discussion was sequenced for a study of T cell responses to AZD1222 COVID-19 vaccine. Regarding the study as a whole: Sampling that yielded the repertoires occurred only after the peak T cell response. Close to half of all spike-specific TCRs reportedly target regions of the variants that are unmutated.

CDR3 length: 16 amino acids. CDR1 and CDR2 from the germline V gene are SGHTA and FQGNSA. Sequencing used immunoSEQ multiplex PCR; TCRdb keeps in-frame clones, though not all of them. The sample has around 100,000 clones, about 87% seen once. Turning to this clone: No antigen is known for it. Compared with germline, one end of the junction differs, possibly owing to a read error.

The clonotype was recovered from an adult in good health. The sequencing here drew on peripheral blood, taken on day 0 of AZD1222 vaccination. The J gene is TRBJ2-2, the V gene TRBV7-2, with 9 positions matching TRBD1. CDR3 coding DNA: TGTGCCAGCAGCTTAGAGGGGACAGGGAACGCCGGGGAGCTGTTTTTT. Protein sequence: CASSLEGTGNAGELFF.